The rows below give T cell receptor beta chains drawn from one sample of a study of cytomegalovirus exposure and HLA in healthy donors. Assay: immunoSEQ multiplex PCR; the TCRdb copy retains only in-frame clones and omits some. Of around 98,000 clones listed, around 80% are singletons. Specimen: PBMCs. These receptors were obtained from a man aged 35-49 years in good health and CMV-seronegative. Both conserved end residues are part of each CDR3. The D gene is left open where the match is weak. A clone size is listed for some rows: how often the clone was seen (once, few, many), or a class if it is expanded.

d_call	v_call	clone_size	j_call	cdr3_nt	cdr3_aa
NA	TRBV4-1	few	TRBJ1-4	TGCGCCAGCAGCCAAGATCACACAGCCGCTAATGAAAAACTGTTTTTT	CASSQDHTAANEKLFF
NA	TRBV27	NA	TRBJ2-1	TGTGCCAGCAGTTTAATCGGCGGGGTCCGCTCCTACAATGAGCAGTTCTTC	CASSLIGGVRSYNEQFF
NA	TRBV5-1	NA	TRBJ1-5	TGCGCCAGCAGCCTTGACAGAAATCAGCCCCAGCATTTT	CASSLDRNQPQHF
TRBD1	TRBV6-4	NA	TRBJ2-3	TGTGCCAGCAGTGAGACAGGGTGGTCAGATACGCAGTATTTT	CASSETGWSDTQYF
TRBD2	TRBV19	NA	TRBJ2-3	TGTGCCAGTAGTATCCTCCCCTTCATAGCGGGGGGGCGGCCAGATACGCAGTATTTT	CASSILPFIAGGRPDTQYF
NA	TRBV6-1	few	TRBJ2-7	TGTGCCAGCAGTGATGAGACAGGTTCCTACGAGCAGTACTTC	CASSDETGSYEQYF
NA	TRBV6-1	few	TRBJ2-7	TGTGCCAGCAGTGAAGGAGACTTGGGGGGTTACTACGAGCAGTACTTC	CASSEGDLGGYYEQYF
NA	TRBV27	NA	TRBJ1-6	TGTGCCAGCAGTCCACGTAGTAGGCAGGCGATCGTTAATTCACCCCTCCACTTT	CASSPRSRQAIVNSPLHF
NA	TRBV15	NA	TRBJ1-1	TGTGCCACCAGCAGAGAGGCGAACACTGAAGCTTTCTTT	CATSREANTEAFF
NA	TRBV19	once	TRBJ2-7	TGTGCCAGTAGCCATGGGGGGGGCCGCGAGCAGTACTTC	CASSHGGGREQYF
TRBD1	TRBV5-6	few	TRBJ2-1	TGTGCCAGCAGCATCCGGGACAGGGACCAAAATGAGCAGTTCTTC	CASSIRDRDQNEQFF
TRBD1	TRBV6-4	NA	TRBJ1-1	TGTGCCAGCAGTGACCGACAGGGTACTGAAGCTTTCTTT	CASSDRQGTEAFF
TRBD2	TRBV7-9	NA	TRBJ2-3	TGTGCCAGCAGCCCGAAGGCGGGGGAGACAGATACGCAGTATTTT	CASSPKAGETDTQYF
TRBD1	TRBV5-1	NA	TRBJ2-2	TGCGCCAGCAGCTTAGAATTACAGGGGTCCGGGGAGCTGTTTTTT	CASSLELQGSGELFF
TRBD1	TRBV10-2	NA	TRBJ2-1	TGCGCCAGCGCCGGGGGACAGGGCTACAATGAGCAGTTCTTC	CASAGGQGYNEQFF
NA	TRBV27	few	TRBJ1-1	TGTGCCAGTTCAACGAGCACTGAAGCTTTCTTT	CASSTSTEAFF
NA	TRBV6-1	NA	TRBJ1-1	TGTGCCAGCAGTGAAAGCAGGAGGGATTACGGTTTCTTT	CASSESRRDYGFF
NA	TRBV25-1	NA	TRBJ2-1	TGTGCCAGCAGTGAATCTGGCCTGTACAATGAGCAGTTCTTC	CASSESGLYNEQFF
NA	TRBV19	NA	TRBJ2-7	TGTGCCACACAAACAGGAGTCTCCTACGAGCAGTACTTC	CATQTGVSYEQYF
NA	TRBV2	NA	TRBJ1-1	TGTGCCAGCAGTGATACCGGAGCCATGAACACTGAAGCTTTCTTT	CASSDTGAMNTEAFF
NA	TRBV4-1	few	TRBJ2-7	TGCGCCAGCAGCCAAGCGAGGCCAGACGAGCAGTACTTC	CASSQARPDEQYF
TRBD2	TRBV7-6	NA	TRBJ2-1	TGTGCCAGCAGCCCCCCTTACGGTAGCGGGGTCGACAATGAGCAGTTCTTC	CASSPPYGSGVDNEQFF
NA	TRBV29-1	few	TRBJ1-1	TGCAGCGTGGGTCACTTCGGGACATCCCTAAACACTGAAGCTTTCTTT	CSVGHFGTSLNTEAFF
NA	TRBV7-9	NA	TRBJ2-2	TGTTCCAGCAGCTCCTACACCGGGGAGCTGTTTTTT	CSSSSYTGELFF
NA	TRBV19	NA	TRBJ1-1	TGTGCCAGTAGTATAGGTCCCGGGGGTTACACTGAAGCTTTCTTT	CASSIGPGGYTEAFF
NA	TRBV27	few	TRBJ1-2	TGTGCCAGCAGTCAAGGTACAGGAGGCTACACCTTC	CASSQGTGGYTF
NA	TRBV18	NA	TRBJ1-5	TGTGCCAGCTCACCCGAGTCAAATCAGCCCCAGCATTTT	CASSPESNQPQHF
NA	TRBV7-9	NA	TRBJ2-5	TGTGCCAGCAGCTTAGCCAGGGACACTTACGAAGAGACCCAGTACTTC	CASSLARDTYEETQYF
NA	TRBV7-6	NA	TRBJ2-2	TGTGCCAGCAGCTTGGCACCCGGGACAACAAACACCGGGGAGCTGTTTTTT	CASSLAPGTTNTGELFF
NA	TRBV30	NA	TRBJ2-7	TGTGCCTGGAGCGACAGAAGCGAGCAGTACTTC	CAWSDRSEQYF
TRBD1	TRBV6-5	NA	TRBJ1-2	TGTGCCAGCAGTTACTCCCGAACAGGGGGGGGCTATGGCTACACCTTC	CASSYSRTGGGYGYTF
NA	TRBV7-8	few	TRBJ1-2	TGTGCCAGCAGCTTAGGCAGGGAATCAGCCCGCTACACCTTC	CASSLGRESARYTF
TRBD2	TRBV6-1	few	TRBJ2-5	TGTGCCAGCAGTGAACTAGCGGGGGGCCCACAAGAGACCCAGTACTTC	CASSELAGGPQETQYF
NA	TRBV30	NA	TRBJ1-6	TGTGCCTGGAGTCCGCAACTAGATTCACCCCTCCACTTT	CAWSPQLDSPLHF
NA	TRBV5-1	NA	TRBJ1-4	TGCGCCAGCAGACAGGCGGGGACTAATGAAAAACTGTTTTTT	CASRQAGTNEKLFF
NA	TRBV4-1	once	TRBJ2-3	TGCGCCAGCAGCCAAGGAACGAACTGGCGGAAAGACGCCACAGATACGCAGTATTTT	CASSQGTNWRKDATDTQYF
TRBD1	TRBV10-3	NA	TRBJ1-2	TGTGCCATCAGGACGGACAGGGAGAGCTATGGCTACACCTTC	CAIRTDRESYGYTF
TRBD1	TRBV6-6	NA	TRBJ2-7	TGTGCCAGCAGTAGCACCGGGACAGACACCTACGAGCAGTACTTC	CASSSTGTDTYEQYF
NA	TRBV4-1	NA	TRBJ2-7	TGCGCCAGCAGCCTTGAACAGAACTACGAGCAGTACTTC	CASSLEQNYEQYF
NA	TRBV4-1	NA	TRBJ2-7	TGCGCCAGCAGCCGCCTAGGGGGAAGTTTAACCGAGCAGTACTTC	CASSRLGGSLTEQYF
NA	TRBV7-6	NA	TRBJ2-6	TGTGCCAGCAGTTCGGGGGGCACTTCTGGGGCCAACGTCCTGACTTTC	CASSSGGTSGANVLTF
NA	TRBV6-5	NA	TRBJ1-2	TGTGCCAGCAGACCCGGGTCATATGGCTACACCTTC	CASRPGSYGYTF
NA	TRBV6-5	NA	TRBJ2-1	TGTGCCAGCAGGGTAAAACGGACTGACTACAATGAGCAGTTCTTC	CASRVKRTDYNEQFF
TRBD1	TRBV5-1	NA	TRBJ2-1	TGCGCCAGCAGCCCGCCGGGACAGGGGGATGAGCAGTTCTTC	CASSPPGQGDEQFF
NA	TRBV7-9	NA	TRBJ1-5	TGTGCCAGCAGCGTCGACAGTGTTTATCAGCCCCAGCATTTT	CASSVDSVYQPQHF
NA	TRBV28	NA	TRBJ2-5	TGTGCCAGCAGTCCACCCGGGATTCAAGAGACCCAGTACTTC	CASSPPGIQETQYF
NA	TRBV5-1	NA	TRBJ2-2	TGCGCCAGCAGCTCACAAGTGGCCGGGGAGCTGTTTTTT	CASSSQVAGELFF
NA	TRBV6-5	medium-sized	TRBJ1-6	TGTGCCAGCAGTTACTCCTGGCAGATGAATTCACCCCTCCACTTT	CASSYSWQMNSPLHF
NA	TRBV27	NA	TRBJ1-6	TGTGCCAGCAGTCAAGGGGTTTCACCCCTCCACTTT	CASSQGVSPLHF
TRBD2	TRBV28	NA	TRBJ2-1	TGTGCCAGCAGTAAGGCGGGGGGGCGTAATGAGCAGTTCTTC	CASSKAGGRNEQFF
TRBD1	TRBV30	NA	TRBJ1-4	TGTGCCTGGAGTTTGGGACAGCGCCGGGAAAAACTGTTTTTT	CAWSLGQRREKLFF
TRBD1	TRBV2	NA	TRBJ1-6	TGTGCCAGCAGTGAAAGGACAGGGGGCCAGTCACCCCTCCACTTT	CASSERTGGQSPLHF